What follows are 9 T cell receptor beta chains derived from one specimen sequenced in a study of T cells in Graves' hyperthyroidism and ophthalmopathy. Researchers took RNA transcripts and amplified the TCR beta CDR3 regions from them. First-round RT-PCR targeting the TCR CDR3 was performed with the HTBI primer set. MiXCR was run by TCRdb on the multiplex PCR reads, yielding one entry per CDR3 protein. The sample lists around 500,000 distinct CDR3 sequences, about 15% occurring once. The sequenced sample consisted of blood. The receptors were gathered from a woman aged 40 to 50 with Graves' hyperthyroidism.

This clonotype has ten or more counts. J is TRBJ1-5 and V is TRBV5-1, with D perhaps TRBD1 (5 bases). There are 16 residues in the CDR3. CDR1 and CDR2 from the germline V gene are SGHRS and YFSETQ. Trimming cost V 2 bases and J 0 bases, with 12 bases left between them. CDR3 in amino acids: CASSLANRNSNQPQHF. The CDR3 DNA follows: TGCGCCAGCAGCTTAGCGAACAGGAATAGCAATCAGCCCCAGCATTTT.

DNA for the CDR3: TGCGCCAGCAGCCTCGCGGGTCCTGGGGCCAACGTCCTGACTTTC. Translation gives CASSLAGPGANVLTF. The chain couples TRBV5-1 to TRBJ2-6; the D gene is possibly TRBD2 (5 bases). The CDR3 consists of 15 residues. CDR1 is SGHRS and CDR2 is YFSETQ in the germline V gene. V was pared by 4 bases and J by 2 bases, with 10 bases between.

Details on this clonotype: A single base separates this from a much larger clone, so it may be a read error. The rearrangement joins TRBV9 to TRBJ2-1; 8 bases match TRBD2. The V gene's germline CDR1 is SGDLS and CDR2 YYNGEE. This CDR3 contains 14 residues. V was pared by 0 bases and J by 5 bases, with 1 base of the junction left unmatched. DNA for the CDR3: TGTGCCAGCAGCGTAGCGGGAGGGCACAATGAGCAGTTCTTC. It codes for CASSVAGGHNEQFF.

The V gene is TRBV19, the J gene TRBJ1-5, with D hard to call. V lost 5 bases, J lost 0 bases, and 14 bases lay in between. Germline CDR1 is LNHDA and CDR2 is SQIVND (reference sequence). This CDR3 has 16 amino acids. CDR3 in DNA: TGTGCCAGTAGTTTCGAAGGATGCCGTAGCAATCAGCCCCAGCATTTT. It encodes CASSFEGCRSNQPQHF.

The chain combines TRBV6-1 with TRBJ2-1, with D tentatively TRBD2 (5 bases). The CDR3 covers 14 residues. CDR1 is MNHNS, CDR2 SASEGT, per germline. Trimming cost V 2 bases and J 10 bases, with 15 bases left between them. The CDR3 DNA reads as TGTGCCAGCAGTGAATTTTCCCTAGCTGTAGAGCAGTTCTTC. Translation: CASSEFSLAVEQFF.

CDR3 sequence reads: CASSLGRGVRRQYF. In nucleotides, the CDR3 is TGTGCCAGCAGTTTGGGACGGGGAGTTCGTAGGCAGTACTTC. The chain links TRBV28 to TRBJ2-7; D might be TRBD1 or TRBD2, each matching 5 bases. Deletions cut 3 bases from V and 9 bases from J, with 18 bases between. CDR3 length: 14 residues. CDR1 and CDR2 from the germline V gene are MDHEN and SYDVKM.

This clonotype turned up a few times. The chain carries TRBV20-1 and TRBJ1-5; TRBD1 agrees at 8 bases. The CDR3 has 14 residues. Trimming cost V 5 bases and J 4 bases; bases outside gene matches: 7. Per germline, CDR1 DFQATT and CDR2 SNEGSKA (reference sequence). The CDR3, as DNA: TGCAGTGCTTGGACAGGGAAGAGAAATCAGCCCCAGCATTTT. This gives the protein CSAWTGKRNQPQHF.

For this clonotype: At one boundary the junction diverges from the germline segment, which might be a read error. The chain joins TRBV5-6 to TRBJ2-1; 11 bases fit TRBD2. CDR1 is SGHDT, CDR2 YYEEEE, per germline. The CDR3 totals 14 residues. The DNA for the CDR3 is TGTGCCAGTACGACTAGCGGGGTGAACAATGAGCAGTCCTTC. It yields the protein CASTTSGVNNEQSF.

This chain uses TRBV6-1 with TRBJ2-3, with 7 bases lining up with TRBD2. V lost 7 bases and J lost 0; bases outside the gene matches: 13. Looked up from germline, CDR1 is MNHNS and CDR2 is SASEGT. CDR3 size: 17 residues. CDR3 residues: CASTSKPGGTSTDTQYF. CDR3 DNA: TGTGCCAGCACAAGCAAGCCGGGAGGAACTAGCACAGATACGCAGTATTTT.